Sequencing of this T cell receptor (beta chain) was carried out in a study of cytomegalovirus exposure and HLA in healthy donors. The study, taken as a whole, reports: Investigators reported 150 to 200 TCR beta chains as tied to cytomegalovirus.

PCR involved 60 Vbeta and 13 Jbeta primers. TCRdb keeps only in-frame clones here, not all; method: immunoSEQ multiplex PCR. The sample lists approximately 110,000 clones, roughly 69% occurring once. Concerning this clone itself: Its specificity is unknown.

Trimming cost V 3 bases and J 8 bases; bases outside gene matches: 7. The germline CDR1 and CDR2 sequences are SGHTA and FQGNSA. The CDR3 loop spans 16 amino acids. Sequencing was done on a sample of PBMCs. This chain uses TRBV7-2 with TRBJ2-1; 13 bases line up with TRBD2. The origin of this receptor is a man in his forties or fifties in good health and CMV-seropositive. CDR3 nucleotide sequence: TGTGCCAGCAGCTTCCCACTAGCGGGGGGGATGGATGAGCAGTTCTTC. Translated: CASSFPLAGGMDEQFF. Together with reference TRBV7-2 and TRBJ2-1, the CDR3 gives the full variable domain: GAGVSQSPSNKVTEKGKDVELRCDPISGHTALYWYRQSLGQGLEFLIYFQGNSAPDKSGLPSDRFSAERTGGSVSTLTIQRTQQEDSAVYLCASSFPLAGGMDEQFFGPGTRLTVL.